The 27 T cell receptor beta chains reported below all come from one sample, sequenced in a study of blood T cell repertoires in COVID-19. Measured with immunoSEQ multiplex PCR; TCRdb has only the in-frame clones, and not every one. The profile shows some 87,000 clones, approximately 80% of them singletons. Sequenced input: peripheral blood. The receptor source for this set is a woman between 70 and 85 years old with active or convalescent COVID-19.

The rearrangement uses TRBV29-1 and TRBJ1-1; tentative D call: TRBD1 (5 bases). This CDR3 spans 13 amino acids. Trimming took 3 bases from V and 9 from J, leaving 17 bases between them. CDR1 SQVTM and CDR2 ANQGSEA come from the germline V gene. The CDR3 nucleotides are TGCAGCGTTGATCCCAGGGTCCCGTCCCAAGCTTTCTTT. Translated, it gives CSVDPRVPSQAFF.

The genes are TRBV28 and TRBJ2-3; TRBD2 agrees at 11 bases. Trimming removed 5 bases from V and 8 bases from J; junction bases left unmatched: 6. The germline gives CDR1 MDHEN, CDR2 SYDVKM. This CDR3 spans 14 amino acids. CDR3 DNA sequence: TGTGCCAGCAGTGTTAGCGGGGGGGCCGGTACGCAGTATTTT. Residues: CASSVSGGAGTQYF.

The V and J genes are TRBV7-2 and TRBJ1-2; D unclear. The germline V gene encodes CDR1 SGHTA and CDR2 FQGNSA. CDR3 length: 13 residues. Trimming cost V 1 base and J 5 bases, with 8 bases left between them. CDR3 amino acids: CASSLDREYGYTF. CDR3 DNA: TGTGCCAGCAGCTTAGATAGAGAGTATGGCTACACCTTC.

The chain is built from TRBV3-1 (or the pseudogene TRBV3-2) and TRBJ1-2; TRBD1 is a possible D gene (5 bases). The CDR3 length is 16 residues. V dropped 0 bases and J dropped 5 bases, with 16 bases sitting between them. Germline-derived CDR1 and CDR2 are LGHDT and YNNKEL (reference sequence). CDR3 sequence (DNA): TGTGCCAGCAGCCAAGATACATCAGGGAGGGGATATGGCTACACCTTC. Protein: CASSQDTSGRGYGYTF.

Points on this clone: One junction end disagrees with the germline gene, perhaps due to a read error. The CDR3 loop reads CASSLDRFQGWDF. CDR3 in DNA: TGTGCCAGCAGCTTAGATCGCTTCCAGGGATGGGACTTC. The chain combines TRBV11-2 with TRBJ2-5; weak D call: TRBD1 (5 bases). CDR1 is SGHAT, CDR2 FQNNGV, per germline. This CDR3 spans 13 amino acids.

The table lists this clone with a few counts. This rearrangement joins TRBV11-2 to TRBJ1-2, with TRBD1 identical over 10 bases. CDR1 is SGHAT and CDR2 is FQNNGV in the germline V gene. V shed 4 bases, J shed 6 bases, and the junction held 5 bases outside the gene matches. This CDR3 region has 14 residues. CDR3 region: CASSSTGTGDGYTF. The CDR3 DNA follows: TGTGCCAGCAGCTCTACCGGGACAGGGGATGGCTACACCTTC.

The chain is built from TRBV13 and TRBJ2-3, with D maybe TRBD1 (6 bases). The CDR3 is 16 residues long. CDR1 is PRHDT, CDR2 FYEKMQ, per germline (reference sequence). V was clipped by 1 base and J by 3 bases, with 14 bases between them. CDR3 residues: CASSLEQGKRTDTQYF. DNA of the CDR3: TGTGCCAGCAGCTTAGAACAGGGTAAAAGGACAGATACGCAGTATTTT.

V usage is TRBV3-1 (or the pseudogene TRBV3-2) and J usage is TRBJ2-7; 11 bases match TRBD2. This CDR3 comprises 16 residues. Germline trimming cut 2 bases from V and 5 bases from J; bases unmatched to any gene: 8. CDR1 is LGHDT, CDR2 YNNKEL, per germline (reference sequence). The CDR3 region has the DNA TGTGCCAGCAGCCAAAGGGCGGCTAGCGGGGGGAACGAGCAGTACTTC. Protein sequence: CASSQRAASGGNEQYF.

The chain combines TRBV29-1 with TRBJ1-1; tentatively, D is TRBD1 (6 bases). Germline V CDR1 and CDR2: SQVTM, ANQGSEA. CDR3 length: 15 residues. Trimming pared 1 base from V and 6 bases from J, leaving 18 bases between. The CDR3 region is CSVEVGGGQVAEAFF. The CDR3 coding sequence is TGCAGCGTTGAAGTGGGCGGGGGGCAAGTTGCTGAAGCTTTCTTT.

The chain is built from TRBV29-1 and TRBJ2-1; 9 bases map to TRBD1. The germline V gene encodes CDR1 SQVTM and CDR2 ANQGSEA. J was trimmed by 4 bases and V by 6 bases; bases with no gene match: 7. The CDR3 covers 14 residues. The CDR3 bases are TGCAGCGTCGGAACCGGGACAGGGTACAATGAGCAGTTCTTC. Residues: CSVGTGTGYNEQFF.

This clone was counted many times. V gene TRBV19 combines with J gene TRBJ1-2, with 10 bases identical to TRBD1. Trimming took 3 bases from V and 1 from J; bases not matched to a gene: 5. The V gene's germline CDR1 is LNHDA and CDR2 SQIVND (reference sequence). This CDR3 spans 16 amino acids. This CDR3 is CASSMDRGTFNYGYTF. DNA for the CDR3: TGTGCCAGTAGTATGGACAGGGGGACTTTTAACTATGGCTACACCTTC. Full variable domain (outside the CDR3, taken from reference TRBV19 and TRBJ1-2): DGGITQSPKYLFRKEGQNVTLSCEQNLNHDAMYWYRQDPGQGLRLIYYSQIVNDFQKGDIAEGYSVSREKKESFPLTVTSAQKNPTAFYLCASSMDRGTFNYGYTFGSGTRLTVV.

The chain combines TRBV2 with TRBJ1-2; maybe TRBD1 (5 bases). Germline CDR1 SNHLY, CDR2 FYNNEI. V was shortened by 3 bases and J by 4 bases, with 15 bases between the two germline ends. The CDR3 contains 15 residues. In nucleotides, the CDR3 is TGTGCCAGCAGTGAGGATAAGCAGGGACTCTATGGCTACACCTTC. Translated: CASSEDKQGLYGYTF. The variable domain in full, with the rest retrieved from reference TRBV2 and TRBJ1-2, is EPEVTQTPSHQVTQMGQEVILRCVPISNHLYFYWYRQILGQKVEFLVSFYNNEISEKSEIFDDQFSVERPDGSNFTLKIRSTKLEDSAMYFCASSEDKQGLYGYTFGSGTRLTVV.

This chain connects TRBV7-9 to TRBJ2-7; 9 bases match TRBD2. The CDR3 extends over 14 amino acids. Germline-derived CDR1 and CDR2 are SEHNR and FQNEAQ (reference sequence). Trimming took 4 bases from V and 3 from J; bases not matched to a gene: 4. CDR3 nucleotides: TGTGCCAGCAGCTCCATAGCGGGGGTCTACGAGCAGTACTTC. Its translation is CASSSIAGVYEQYF.

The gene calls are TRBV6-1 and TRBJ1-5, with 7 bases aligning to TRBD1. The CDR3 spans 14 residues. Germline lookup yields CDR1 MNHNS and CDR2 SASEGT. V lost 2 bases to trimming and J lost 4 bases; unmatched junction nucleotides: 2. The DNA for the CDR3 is TGTGCCAGCAGTGAAATACAGGGGAATCAGCCCCAGCATTTT. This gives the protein CASSEIQGNQPQHF.

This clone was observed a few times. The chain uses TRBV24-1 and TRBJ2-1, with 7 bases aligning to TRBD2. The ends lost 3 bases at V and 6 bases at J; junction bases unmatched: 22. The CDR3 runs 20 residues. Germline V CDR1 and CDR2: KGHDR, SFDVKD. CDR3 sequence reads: CATSDPTRRIAGNDINEQFF. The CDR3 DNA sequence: TGTGCCACCAGTGATCCAACAAGGAGGATAGCGGGTAACGATATCAATGAGCAGTTCTTC.

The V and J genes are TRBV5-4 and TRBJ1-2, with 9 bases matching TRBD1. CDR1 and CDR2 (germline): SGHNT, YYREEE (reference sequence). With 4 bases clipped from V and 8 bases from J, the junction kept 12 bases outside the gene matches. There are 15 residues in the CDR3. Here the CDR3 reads CASSLEGQGDGGYTF. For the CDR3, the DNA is TGTGCCAGCAGCCTTGAGGGACAGGGAGACGGAGGCTACACCTTC.

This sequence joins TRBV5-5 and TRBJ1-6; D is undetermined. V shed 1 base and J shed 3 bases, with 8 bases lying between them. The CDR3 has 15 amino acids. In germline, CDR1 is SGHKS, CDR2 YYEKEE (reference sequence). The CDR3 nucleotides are TGTGCCAGCAGCTTGAAACTGAACTATAATTCACCCCTCCACTTT. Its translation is CASSLKLNYNSPLHF.

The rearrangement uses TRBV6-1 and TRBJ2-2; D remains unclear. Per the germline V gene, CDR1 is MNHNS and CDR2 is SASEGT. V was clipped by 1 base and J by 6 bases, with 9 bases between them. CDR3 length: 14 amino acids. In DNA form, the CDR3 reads TGTGCCAGCAGTGAAGTAGTAGAGGCCGGGGAGCTGTTTTTT. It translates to CASSEVVEAGELFF.

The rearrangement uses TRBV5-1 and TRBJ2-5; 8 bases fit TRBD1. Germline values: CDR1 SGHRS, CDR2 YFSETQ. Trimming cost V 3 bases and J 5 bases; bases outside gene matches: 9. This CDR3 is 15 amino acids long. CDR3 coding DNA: TGCGCCAGCAGCTACGACGGACAGGGTGGGGAGACCCAGTACTTC. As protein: CASSYDGQGGETQYF.

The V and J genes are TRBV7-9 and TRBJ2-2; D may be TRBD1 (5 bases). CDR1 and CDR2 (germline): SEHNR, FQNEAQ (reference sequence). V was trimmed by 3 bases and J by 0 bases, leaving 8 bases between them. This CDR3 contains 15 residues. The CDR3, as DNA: TGTGCCAGCAGCTTTTCAGGGACGAACACCGGGGAGCTGTTTTTT. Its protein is CASSFSGTNTGELFF.

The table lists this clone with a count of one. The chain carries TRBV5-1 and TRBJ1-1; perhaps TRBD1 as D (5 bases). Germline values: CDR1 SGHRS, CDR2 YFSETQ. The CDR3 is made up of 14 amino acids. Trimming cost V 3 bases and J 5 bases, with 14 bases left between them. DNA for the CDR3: TGCGCCAGCAGCTCTTTAGGGGCTGGAACTGAAGCTTTCTTT. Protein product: CASSSLGAGTEAFF.

CDR3 in amino acids: CASRLTTGPGELFF. The CDR3 DNA follows: TGTGCCAGCAGGCTGACCACAGGGCCCGGGGAGCTGTTTTTT. V is TRBV6-5 and J is TRBJ2-2; possibly TRBD1 for D (6 bases). Germline V CDR1 and CDR2: MNHEY, SVGAGI. This CDR3 region has 14 residues. V lost 6 bases, J lost 6 bases, and 14 bases lay in between.

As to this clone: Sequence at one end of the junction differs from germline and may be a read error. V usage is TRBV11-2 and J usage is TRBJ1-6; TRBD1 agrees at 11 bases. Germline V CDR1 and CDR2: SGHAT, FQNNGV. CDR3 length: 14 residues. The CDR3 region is CVSSRDRGNSPLHF. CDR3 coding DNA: TGTGTCAGCAGCCGGGACAGGGGGAATTCACCCCTCCACTTT.

CDR3: CASSQRQAYTGELFF. CDR3 DNA: TGTGCCAGCAGCCAAAGGCAGGCTTACACCGGGGAGCTGTTTTTT. The genes are TRBV14 and TRBJ2-2; no clear D. The CDR3 runs to 15 residues. Germline loops: CDR1 SGHDN, CDR2 FVKESK. V was cut by 2 bases and J by 3 bases, with 10 bases left in between.

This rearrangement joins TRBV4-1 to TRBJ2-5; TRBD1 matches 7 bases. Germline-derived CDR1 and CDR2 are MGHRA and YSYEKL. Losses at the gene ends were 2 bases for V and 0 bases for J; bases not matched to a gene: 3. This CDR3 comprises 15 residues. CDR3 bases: TGCGCCAGCAGCCAACCCGACAGGGACCAAGAGACCCAGTACTTC. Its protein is CASSQPDRDQETQYF.

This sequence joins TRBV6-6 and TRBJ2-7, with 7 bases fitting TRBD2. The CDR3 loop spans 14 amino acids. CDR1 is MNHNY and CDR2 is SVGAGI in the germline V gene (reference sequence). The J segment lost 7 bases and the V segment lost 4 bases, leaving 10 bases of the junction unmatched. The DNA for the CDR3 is TGTGCCAGCAGTTTCCCCGACGGGGGGACGGAGCAGTACTTC. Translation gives CASSFPDGGTEQYF.

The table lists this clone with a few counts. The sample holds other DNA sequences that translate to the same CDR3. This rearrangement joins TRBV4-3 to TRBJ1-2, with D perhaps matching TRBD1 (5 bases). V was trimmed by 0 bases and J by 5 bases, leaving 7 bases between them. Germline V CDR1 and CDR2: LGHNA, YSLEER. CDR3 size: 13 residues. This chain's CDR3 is CASSQDRGYGYTF. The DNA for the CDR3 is TGCGCCAGCAGCCAAGATAGGGGTTATGGCTACACCTTC.